The clone carrying this TCR beta chain was counted a single time. Germline CDR1 reads SGHRS; CDR2 reads YFSETQ. The CDR3 covers 14 residues. Unmatched junction bases numbered 5, after V lost 4 bases and J lost 6 bases. Per the original data handling: From reference gene primer amplification, estimates of nucleated cell counts were derived. Repertoires were generated with immunoSEQ multiplex PCR, while TCRdb's copy carries only in-frame clones and drops some. That table is the source of V, J and clone size, and D and trimming were worked out from the DNA. The repertoire holds approximately 100,000 clones, with 75% to 90% as singletons. The sample originates from a study of blood T cell repertoires in COVID-19. Study-level background: There were acute and convalescent COVID-19 samples, and they came from the United States, Italy and Spain.

The specimen sequenced was peripheral blood. The chain has TRBV5-1 and TRBJ1-1; 11 nucleotides agree with TRBD1. The sequence derives from a human donor in a cohort sampled during active or convalescent COVID-19. CDR3 sequence reads: CASSQDRGQPEAFF. The CDR3 DNA reads as TGCGCCAGCAGCCAGGACAGGGGGCAACCTGAAGCTTTCTTT.